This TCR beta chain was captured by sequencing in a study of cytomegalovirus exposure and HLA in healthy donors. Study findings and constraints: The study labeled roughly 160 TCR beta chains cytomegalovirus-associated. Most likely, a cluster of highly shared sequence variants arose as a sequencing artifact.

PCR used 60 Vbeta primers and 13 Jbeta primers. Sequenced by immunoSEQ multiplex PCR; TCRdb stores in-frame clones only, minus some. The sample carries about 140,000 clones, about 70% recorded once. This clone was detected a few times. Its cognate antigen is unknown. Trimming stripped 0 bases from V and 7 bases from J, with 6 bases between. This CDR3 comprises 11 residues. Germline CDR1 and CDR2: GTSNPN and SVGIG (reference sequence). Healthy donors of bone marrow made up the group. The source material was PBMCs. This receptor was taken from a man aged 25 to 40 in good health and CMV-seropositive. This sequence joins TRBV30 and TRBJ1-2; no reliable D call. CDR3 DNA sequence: TGTGCCTGGAGTGTTACAGCTGGCTACACCTTC. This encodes CAWSVTAGYTF. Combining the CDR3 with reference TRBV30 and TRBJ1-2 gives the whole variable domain SQTIHQWPATLVQPVGSPLSLECTVEGTSNPNLYWYRQAAGRGLQLLFYSVGIGQISSEVPQNLSASRPQDRQFILSSKKLLLSDSGFYLCAWSVTAGYTFGSGTRLTVV.